Sequencing of this T cell receptor beta chain was carried out in a study of blood T cell repertoires in COVID-19. Only in-frame clones appear in the TCRdb table, and some are missing; sequencing was by immunoSEQ multiplex PCR. Among about 100,000 clones, around 85% were seen once, and the ten largest hold 4.4%. CDR3 length: 18 amino acids. This sequence was found in a man between 60 and 70 years old with acute or convalescent COVID-19. The V call is TRBV21-1, the J call TRBJ2-1; TRBD2 is the table's D call, not checked against the DNA. TRBV21-1 is labeled a pseudogene. The material sequenced was peripheral blood. CDR3 in DNA: TGTGCCAGCAGCAACCGTCTAGCGCCGGTGTTTGGGTACAATGAGCAGTTCTTC. Translated: CASSNRLAPVFGYNEQFF.